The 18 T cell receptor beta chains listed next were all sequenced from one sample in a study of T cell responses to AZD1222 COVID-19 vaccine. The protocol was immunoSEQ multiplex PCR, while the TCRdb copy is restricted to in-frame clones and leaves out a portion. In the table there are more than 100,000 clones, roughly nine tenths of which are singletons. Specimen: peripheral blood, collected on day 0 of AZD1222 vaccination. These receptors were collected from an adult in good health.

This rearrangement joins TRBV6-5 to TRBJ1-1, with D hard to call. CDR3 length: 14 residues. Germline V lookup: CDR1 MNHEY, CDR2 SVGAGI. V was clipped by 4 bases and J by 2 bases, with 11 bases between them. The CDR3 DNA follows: TGTGCCAGCAGTTTCAGAGAGGTAAACACTGAAGCTTTCTTT. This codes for CASSFREVNTEAFF.

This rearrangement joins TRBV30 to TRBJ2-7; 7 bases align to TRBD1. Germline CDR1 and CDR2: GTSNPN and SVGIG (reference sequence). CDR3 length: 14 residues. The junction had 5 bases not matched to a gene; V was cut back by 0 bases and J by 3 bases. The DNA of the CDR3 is TGTGCCTGGAGTGTCTCACAGGGGAACTACGAGCAGTACTTC. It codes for CAWSVSQGNYEQYF.

For the CDR3, the DNA is TGTGCCTGGAGTAGCATTGGAGGGGAAAAACTGTTTTTT. Translated: CAWSSIGGEKLFF. The rearrangement uses TRBV30 and TRBJ1-4; D is unresolved. The V gene lost 2 bases and the J gene lost 8 bases, with 12 bases spanning the gap. Germline V gene sequence: CDR1 GTSNPN, CDR2 SVGIG (reference sequence). This CDR3 contains 13 residues.

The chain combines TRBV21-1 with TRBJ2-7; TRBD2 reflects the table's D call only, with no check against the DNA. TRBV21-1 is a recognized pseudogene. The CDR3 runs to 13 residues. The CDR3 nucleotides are TGTGCCAGCAGCGGGGGAGGCGGCGGTGGGCAGTACTTC. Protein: CASSGGGGGGQYF.

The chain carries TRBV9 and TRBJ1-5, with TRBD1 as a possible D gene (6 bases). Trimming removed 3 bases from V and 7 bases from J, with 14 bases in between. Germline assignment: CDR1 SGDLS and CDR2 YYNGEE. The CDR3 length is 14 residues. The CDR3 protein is CASSEGGAAQPQHF. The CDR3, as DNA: TGTGCCAGCAGCGAGGGGGGGGCTGCGCAGCCCCAGCATTTT.

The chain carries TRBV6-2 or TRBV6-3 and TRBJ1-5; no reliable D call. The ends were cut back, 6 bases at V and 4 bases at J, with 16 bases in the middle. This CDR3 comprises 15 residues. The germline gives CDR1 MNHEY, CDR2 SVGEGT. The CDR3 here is CASSPEGPLNQPQHF. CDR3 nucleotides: TGTGCCAGCAGCCCCGAAGGACCCTTAAATCAGCCCCAGCATTTT.

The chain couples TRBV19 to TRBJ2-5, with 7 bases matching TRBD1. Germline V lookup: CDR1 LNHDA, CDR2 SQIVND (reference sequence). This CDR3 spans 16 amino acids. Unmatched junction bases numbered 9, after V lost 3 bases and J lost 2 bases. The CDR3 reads CASSMGTAIVQETQYF. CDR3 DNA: TGTGCCAGTAGTATGGGGACAGCCATAGTACAAGAGACCCAGTACTTC.

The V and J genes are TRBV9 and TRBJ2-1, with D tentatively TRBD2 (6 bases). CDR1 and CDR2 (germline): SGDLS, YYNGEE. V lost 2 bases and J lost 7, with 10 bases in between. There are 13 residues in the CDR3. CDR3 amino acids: CASSVGLDNEQFF. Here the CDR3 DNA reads TGTGCCAGCAGCGTGGGACTGGATAATGAGCAGTTCTTC.

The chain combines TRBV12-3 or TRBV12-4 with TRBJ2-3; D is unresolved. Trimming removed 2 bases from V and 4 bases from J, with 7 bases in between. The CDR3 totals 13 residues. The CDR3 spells CASSLQSSDTQYF. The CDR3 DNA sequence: TGTGCCAGCAGTTTACAGTCGTCAGATACGCAGTATTTT.

The CDR3 DNA reads TGTGCCAGCAGCCCAGCCGTCCCCTACGAGCAGTACTTC. Translating gives CASSPAVPYEQYF. V and J are TRBV5-4 and TRBJ2-7; no clear D. Between the trimmed V and J ends, which lost 4 bases and 2 bases, there was a span of 10 bases. Germline lookup yields CDR1 SGHNT and CDR2 YYREEE (reference sequence). This CDR3 has 13 residues.

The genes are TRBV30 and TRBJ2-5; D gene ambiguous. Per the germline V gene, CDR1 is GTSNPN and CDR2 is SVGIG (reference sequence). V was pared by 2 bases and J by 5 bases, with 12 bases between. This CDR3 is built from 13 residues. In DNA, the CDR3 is TGTGCCTGGAGTTCTAGGGTCGGGGAGACCCAGTACTTC. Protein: CAWSSRVGETQYF.

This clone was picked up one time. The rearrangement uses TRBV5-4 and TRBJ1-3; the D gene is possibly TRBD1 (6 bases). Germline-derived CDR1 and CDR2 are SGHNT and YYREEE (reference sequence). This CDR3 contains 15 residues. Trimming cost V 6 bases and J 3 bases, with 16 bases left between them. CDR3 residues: CASNPSGAGGNTIYF. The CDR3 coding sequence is TGTGCCAGCAACCCATCGGGGGCAGGTGGAAACACCATATATTTT. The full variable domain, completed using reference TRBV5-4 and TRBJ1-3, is ETGVTQSPTHLIKTRGQQVTLRCSSQSGHNTVSWYQQALGQGPQFIFQYYREEENGRGNFPPRFSGLQFPNYSSELNVNALELDDSALYLCASNPSGAGGNTIYFGEGSWLTVV.

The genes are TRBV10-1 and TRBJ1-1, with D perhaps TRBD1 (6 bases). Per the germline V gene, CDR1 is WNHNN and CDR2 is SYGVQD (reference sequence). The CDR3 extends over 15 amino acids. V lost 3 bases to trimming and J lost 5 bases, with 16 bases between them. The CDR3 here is CASSEGNGGRTEAFF. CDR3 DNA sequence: TGCGCCAGCAGTGAAGGTAATGGGGGGCGGACTGAAGCTTTCTTT.

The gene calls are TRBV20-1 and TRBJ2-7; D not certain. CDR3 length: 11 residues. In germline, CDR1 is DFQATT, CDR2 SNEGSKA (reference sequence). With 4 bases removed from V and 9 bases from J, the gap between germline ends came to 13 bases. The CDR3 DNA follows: TGCAGTGCTACCACACCAAAGGGGCAGTACTTC. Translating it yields CSATTPKGQYF.

The CDR3 region is CASSQNLAGGDTQYF. The CDR3 bases are TGTGCCAGCAGCCAAAATCTGGCCGGGGGAGATACGCAGTATTTT. This chain links TRBV14 with TRBJ2-3, with D possibly being TRBD2 (6 bases). Looked up from germline, CDR1 is SGHDN and CDR2 is FVKESK. CDR3 size: 15 residues. Trimming took 2 bases from V and 5 from J, leaving 14 bases between them.

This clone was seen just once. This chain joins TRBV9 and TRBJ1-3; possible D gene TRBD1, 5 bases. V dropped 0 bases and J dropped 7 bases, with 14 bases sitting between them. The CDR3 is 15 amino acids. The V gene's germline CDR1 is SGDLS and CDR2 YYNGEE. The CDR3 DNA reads TGTGCCAGCAGCGTAGATTGGGGAGAGGGGAACACCATATATTTT. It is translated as CASSVDWGEGNTIYF.

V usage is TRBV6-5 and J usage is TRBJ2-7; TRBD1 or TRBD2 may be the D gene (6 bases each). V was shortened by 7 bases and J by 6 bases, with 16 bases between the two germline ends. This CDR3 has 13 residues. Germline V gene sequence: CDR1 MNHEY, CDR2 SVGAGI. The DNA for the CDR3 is TGTGCCAGCACTAAGGAGGGGGGAGGCGAGCAGTACTTC. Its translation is CASTKEGGGEQYF.

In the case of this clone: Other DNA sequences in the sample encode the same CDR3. This CDR3 is CASSVGQPYEQYF. The DNA for the CDR3 is TGTGCCAGCAGCGTCGGGCAGCCCTACGAGCAGTACTTC. This rearrangement joins TRBV9 to TRBJ2-7, with no clear D. CDR1 is SGDLS and CDR2 is YYNGEE in the germline V gene. The CDR3 spans 13 residues. The germline V and J ends were trimmed by 2 bases and 2 bases, with 8 bases remaining between them.